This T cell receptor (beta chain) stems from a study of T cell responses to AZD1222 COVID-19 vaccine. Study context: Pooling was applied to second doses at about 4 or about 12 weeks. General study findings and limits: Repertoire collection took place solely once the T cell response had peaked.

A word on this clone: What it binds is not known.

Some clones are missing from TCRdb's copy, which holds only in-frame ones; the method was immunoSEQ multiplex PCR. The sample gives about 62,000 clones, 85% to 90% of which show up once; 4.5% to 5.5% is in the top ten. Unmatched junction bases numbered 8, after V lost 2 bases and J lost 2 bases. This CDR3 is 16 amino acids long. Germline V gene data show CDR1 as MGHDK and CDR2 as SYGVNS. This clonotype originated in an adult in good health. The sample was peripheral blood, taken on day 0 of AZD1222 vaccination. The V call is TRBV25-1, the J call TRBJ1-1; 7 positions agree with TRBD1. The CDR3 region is CASSETGEKNNTEAFF. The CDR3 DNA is TGTGCCAGCAGTGAAACAGGGGAGAAGAATAACACTGAAGCTTTCTTT.